This TCR beta chain was captured in a study of HIV-infected children after antiretroviral therapy interruption. Study details: Interruption group median age around 9.9 years; continuous group about 8 years. In continuous treatment, analyzed samples were from weeks 0, 48 and 150.

Germline CDR1 is MNHNS and CDR2 is SASEGT. Between the trimmed V and J ends, which lost 4 bases and 2 bases, there was a span of 14 bases. CDR3 length equals 15 residues. RNA-based 3' RACE libraries used unique molecular identifiers. TCRdb called the 3' RACE reads again in MiXCR, with one record for every CDR3 protein. The data show tens of thousands of distinct CDR3 sequences, with roughly 4.5% seen just once and 0.55% to 0.85% held by the top ten. Described treatment: PENTA 11 planned treatment interruption arm or continuous ART arm. Sequencing used CD45RA+ CD4+ T cells from PBMCs, pooled from several time points, obtained from a donor given antiretroviral therapy, either interrupted or continuous. Subset denoted: naive CD4+ CD45RA+ CD45RO- T cells. The chain links TRBV6-1 to TRBJ1-2; D gene ambiguous. This sequence was found in a pool of human donors with HIV. CDR3 protein: CASSAALGANYGYTF. CDR3 nucleotide sequence: TGTGCCAGCAGTGCCGCCCTGGGAGCCAACTATGGCTACACCTTC.